This T cell receptor beta chain was captured by sequencing in a study of blood T cell repertoires in COVID-19. As for the study in general: Samples taken during acute and convalescent COVID-19 were collected in the United States, Italy and Spain. Sources were T cells, B-cell-depleted T cells, or PBMCs; the material itself was cDNA or gDNA.

The CDR3 is made up of 14 amino acids. Germline V gene lookup returns CDR1 SGHNT and CDR2 YENEEA. The V end lost 6 bases, the J end lost 4 bases, and 13 bases lay between the germline ends. In the source study's methods: By means of reference gene primer amplification, nucleated cell counts were estimated. Assay used: immunoSEQ multiplex PCR; TCRdb lists only in-frame clones, some missing. D and trimming come from the DNA, and the V and J calls and clone size come from that table. Found here are tens of thousands of clones, about 81% of them singletons; the top ten hold 9.2%. The J gene is TRBJ1-3, the V gene TRBV11-3; D is undetermined. The TCR sequence derives from a human donor in a cohort sampled during active COVID-19. The sequenced sample consisted of peripheral blood. The chain's CDR3 is CASREGWAGNTIYF. The DNA of the CDR3 is TGTGCCAGCAGGGAGGGTTGGGCCGGAAACACCATATATTTT.